Below, 14 T cell receptor beta chains from the same sample are listed, as sequenced in a study of T-cell reconstitution after alpha-beta-depleted transplantation in children. This sample's TCRbeta library carried unique molecular identifier barcodes. One entry per CDR3 protein, called by TCRdb with MiXCR from the PCR reads. The sample yields around 580,000 distinct CDR3 sequences, roughly 23% seen once. Sample: PBMCs, mostly from graft donor cells, taken 360 days after TCRalphabeta/CD19-depleted stem cell transplant. The receptors were sampled from a boy under two years old who had a stem cell transplant for acute myeloid leukemia, so the T cells may come from the graft donor.

This clonotype was counted between two and nine times. The chain recombines TRBV25-1 with TRBJ1-6; D remains ambiguous. Trimming pared 0 bases from V and 7 bases from J, leaving 7 bases between. Germline-derived CDR1 and CDR2 are MGHDK and SYGVNS. This CDR3 region has 14 residues. CDR3 amino acids: CASSEYRNNSPLHF. The CDR3 DNA reads TGTGCCAGCAGTGAATATCGGAACAATTCACCCCTCCACTTT.

There are a few counts of this clonotype. This rearrangement joins TRBV20-1 to TRBJ2-6; D possibly corresponds to TRBD2 (7 bases). With 6 bases removed from V and 4 bases from J, the gap between germline ends came to 13 bases. This CDR3 spans 14 amino acids. Germline values: CDR1 DFQATT, CDR2 SNEGSKA (reference sequence). CDR3 sequence reads: CSAAGGGGANVLTF. The CDR3 bases are TGCAGTGCAGCCGGCGGGGGCGGGGCCAACGTCCTGACTTTC.

This clonotype appeared many times. The chain employs TRBV20-1 and TRBJ2-3; no clear D. V was pared by 4 bases and J by 0 bases, with 8 bases between. The V gene's germline CDR1 is DFQATT and CDR2 SNEGSKA (reference sequence). This CDR3 has 13 residues. The CDR3 here is CSAKAPSTDTQYF. The CDR3 bases are TGCAGTGCTAAGGCACCGAGCACAGATACGCAGTATTTT.

There are many counts of this clonotype. This chain joins TRBV11-2 and TRBJ2-3, with 11 positions matching TRBD2. V lost 3 bases, J lost 0 bases, and 11 bases stayed unmatched. This CDR3 has 19 amino acids. Germline assignment: CDR1 SGHAT and CDR2 FQNNGV. The CDR3 spells CASSFLSSGGAISTDTQYF. In nucleotides, the CDR3 is TGTGCCAGCAGCTTTTTAAGTAGCGGGGGGGCCATCAGCACAGATACGCAGTATTTT.

The sample holds many counts of this clonotype. This chain uses TRBV4-2 with TRBJ2-2, with no clear D. The CDR3 is made up of 14 amino acids. Deletions cut 3 bases from V and 6 bases from J, with 11 bases between. Germline CDR1 is LGHNA and CDR2 is YNFKEQ. The CDR3 is CASSQTPHPGELFF. CDR3 DNA sequence: TGTGCCAGCAGCCAGACCCCGCATCCCGGGGAGCTGTTTTTT.

This clonotype was recorded at least ten times. The V gene is TRBV3-1, the J gene TRBJ1-1; TRBD1 matches 10 bases. The CDR3 contains 17 residues. Germline CDR1 reads LGHDT; CDR2 reads YNNKEL (reference sequence). Trimming removed 0 bases from V and 3 bases from J; junction bases left unmatched: 7. CDR3 amino acids: CASSQDPRQGADTEAFF. CDR3 sequence (DNA): TGTGCCAGCAGCCAAGACCCCCGACAGGGGGCGGACACTGAAGCTTTCTTT.

This clonotype was detected many times. The V gene is TRBV12-3 or TRBV12-4, the J gene TRBJ2-3, with 7 bases that match TRBD2. J was trimmed by 2 bases and V by 5 bases; bases with no gene match: 7. This CDR3 is 15 amino acids long. CDR3 in amino acids: CASSEWRGSTDTQYF. In DNA form, the CDR3 reads TGTGCCAGCAGTGAATGGCGGGGGTCCACAGATACGCAGTATTTT.

This clonotype was detected ten times or more. V and J are TRBV7-2 and TRBJ2-7, with TRBD1 as a possible D gene (6 bases). Germline V gives CDR1 SGHTA, CDR2 FQGNSA. Trimming removed 1 base from V and 6 bases from J, with 13 bases in between. This CDR3 has 14 residues. The CDR3 loop is CASSLGALGGEQYF. For the CDR3, the DNA is TGTGCCAGCAGCTTAGGCGCCTTAGGGGGCGAGCAGTACTTC.

This clonotype was observed a few times. The gene calls are TRBV7-2 and TRBJ2-3; the D gene is possibly TRBD2 (6 bases). V was pared by 7 bases and J by 3 bases, with 20 bases between. The CDR3 consists of 16 residues. CDR1 and CDR2 (germline): SGHTA, FQGNSA. CDR3 in amino acids: CASTPLHWGRTDTQYF. DNA of the CDR3: TGTGCCAGCACACCCTTGCATTGGGGGAGGACAGATACGCAGTATTTT.

Written as DNA, the CDR3 is TGTGCCAGCAGCAAAGGTTCGGGGTGGGGCACTGAAGCTTTCTTT. It codes for CASSKGSGWGTEAFF. This sequence joins TRBV21-1 and TRBJ1-1. TRBV21-1 is listed as a pseudogene. The CDR3 spans 15 residues.

The gene calls are TRBV25-1 and TRBJ2-6, with TRBD1 as a possible D gene (5 bases). CDR3 length: 17 residues. V shed 5 bases and J shed 0 bases, with 14 bases lying between them. CDR1 is MGHDK, CDR2 SYGVNS, per germline. The CDR3 protein is CASSPGHPNSGANVLTF. The CDR3 DNA follows: TGTGCCAGCAGTCCCGGACACCCTAACTCTGGGGCCAACGTCCTGACTTTC.

The CDR3 DNA sequence: TGTGCCAGCAGCTCGGACACTTGGATAAGCTCCTACAATGAGCAGTTCTTC. This gives the protein CASSSDTWISSYNEQFF. This chain links TRBV7-9 with TRBJ2-1, with D maybe TRBD1 (5 bases). Trimming shortened V by 4 bases and J by 0 bases, and 16 bases separated the two germline ends. Germline V lookup: CDR1 SEHNR, CDR2 FQNEAQ (reference sequence). The CDR3 extends over 17 amino acids.

This clonotype was counted at least ten times. The gene calls are TRBV5-1 and TRBJ2-3, with D possibly TRBD2 on 7 matching bases. The CDR3 has 12 amino acids. Trimming removed 6 bases at V and 9 bases at J, with 14 bases between. CDR1 is SGHRS, CDR2 YFSETQ, per germline. CDR3 sequence: CASIGRGQTQYF. CDR3 DNA: TGCGCCAGCATTGGGCGGGGGCAGACGCAGTATTTT.

This clonotype was seen a few times. V is TRBV6-5 and J is TRBJ1-1, with unresolved D. The CDR3 totals 12 residues. V lost 2 bases, J lost 5 bases, and 6 bases lay in between. Germline V gene sequence: CDR1 MNHEY, CDR2 SVGAGI. DNA for the CDR3: TGTGCCAGCAGTTACGGGCAAACTGAAGCTTTCTTT. This translates into CASSYGQTEAFF.